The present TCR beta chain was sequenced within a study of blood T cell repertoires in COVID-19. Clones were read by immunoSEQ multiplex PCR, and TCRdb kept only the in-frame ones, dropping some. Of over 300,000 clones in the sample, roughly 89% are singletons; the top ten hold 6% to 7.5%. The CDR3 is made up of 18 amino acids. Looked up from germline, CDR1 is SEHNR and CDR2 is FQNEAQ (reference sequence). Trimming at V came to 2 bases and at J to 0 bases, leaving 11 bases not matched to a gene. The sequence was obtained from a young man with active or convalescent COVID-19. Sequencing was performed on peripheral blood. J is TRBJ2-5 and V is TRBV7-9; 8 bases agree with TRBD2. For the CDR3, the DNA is TGTGCCAGCAGCTTACTCGTTTCGTGGCGGGGGGACCAAGAGACCCAGTACTTC. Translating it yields CASSLLVSWRGDQETQYF.